The present T cell receptor beta chain was sequenced within a study of blood T cell repertoires in COVID-19. Turning to the study itself: Both acute and convalescent COVID-19 samples were obtained from the United States, Italy and Spain. T cells, B-cell-depleted T cells, or PBMCs supplied cDNA or gDNA.

Original analysis: Reference gene primer amplification yielded estimated nucleated cell counts. Assay used: immunoSEQ multiplex PCR; TCRdb lists only in-frame clones, some missing. The V and J calls and the clone size are those of that table, but D and trimming were determined from the DNA. The sample lists about 140,000 clones; 65% to 80% were seen once. About this clone: Since the CDR3 does not end with the conserved phenylalanine or tryptophan, this likely comes from a read error. The DNA is left out, because the CDR3 cannot be placed on it with certainty; the CDR3 is given as TCRdb lists it.

Germline CDR1 and CDR2: SEHNR and FQNEAQ (reference sequence). The CDR3 is 9 residues long, counting both termini. The source material was peripheral blood. The V call is TRBV7-9, the J call TRBJ1-2; the table's D call TRBD1 went unverified against the DNA. This TCR derives from a man at least 80 years old with acute or convalescent COVID-19. Here the CDR3 reads CASSPDTLD.